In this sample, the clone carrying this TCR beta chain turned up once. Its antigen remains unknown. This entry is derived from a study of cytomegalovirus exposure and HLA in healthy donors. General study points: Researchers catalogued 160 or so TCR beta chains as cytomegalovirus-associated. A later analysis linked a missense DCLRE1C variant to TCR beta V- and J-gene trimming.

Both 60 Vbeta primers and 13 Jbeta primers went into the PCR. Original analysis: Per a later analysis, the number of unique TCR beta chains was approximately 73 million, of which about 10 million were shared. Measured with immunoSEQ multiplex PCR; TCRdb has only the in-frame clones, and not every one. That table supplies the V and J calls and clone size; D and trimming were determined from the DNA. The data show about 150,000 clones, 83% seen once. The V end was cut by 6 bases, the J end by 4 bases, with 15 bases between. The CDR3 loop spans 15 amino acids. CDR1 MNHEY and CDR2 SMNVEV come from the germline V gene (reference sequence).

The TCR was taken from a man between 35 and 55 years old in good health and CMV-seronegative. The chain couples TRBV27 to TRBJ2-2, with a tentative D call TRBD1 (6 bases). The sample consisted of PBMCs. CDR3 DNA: TGTGCCAGCAGGCAGGGGACGAGGGTCACCGGGGAGCTGTTTTTT. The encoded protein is CASRQGTRVTGELFF.